A single sample gave rise to the 19 T cell receptor beta chains below, sequenced in a study of T cells in women clearing cervical HPV infection. Sequencing used immunoSEQ multiplex PCR; TCRdb keeps in-frame clones, though not all of them. The listing contains roughly 50,000 clones. The sample consisted of blood buffy coat. The origin of the receptors is a woman between 18 and 69 years old with a cervical HPV16 infection that either progressed to CIN3+ or cleared (not recorded which).

Comments on this clone: The CDR3 is cut off 3 residues early in the read; its end comes from the germline J gene. The V gene is TRBV7-9, the J gene TRBJ2-5; 7 bases line up with TRBD1. The CDR3 has 12 amino acids. Trimming took 9 bases from V and 5 from J; bases not matched to a gene: 6. Germline assignment: CDR1 SEHNR and CDR2 FQNEAQ (reference sequence). This CDR3 reads CASQGVGETQYF. Incomplete CDR3 DNA: TGTGCCAGTCAGGGGGTGGGGGAGACC.

A note on this clone: The read halts 3 residues ahead of the CDR3 end, with the missing end drawn from the germline J gene. The rearrangement links TRBV18 to TRBJ1-2; D unresolved. Per germline, CDR1 KGHSH and CDR2 LQKENI. V lost 2 bases to trimming and J lost 6 bases, with 13 bases between them. This CDR3 spans 14 amino acids. The CDR3 bases that were read are TGTGCCAGCTCACCAAGACAAGGGTCTGATGGC. Translating gives CASSPRQGSDG. The complete CDR3 protein is CASSPRQGSDGYTF.

CDR3 DNA (partial): TGCGCCAGCAGTCAATATGGGGGCCCTCCGAACACCGGGGAG. Its protein product is CASSQYGGPPNTGE. The full CDR3 reads CASSQYGGPPNTGELFF. The chain uses TRBV23-1 and TRBJ2-2, with D possibly being TRBD1 (6 bases). Coverage ceases 3 residues before the CDR3 finishes, and the germline J gene fills in the end. TRBV23-1 is an ORF for which the function is uncertain. V lost 1 base and J lost 0, with 12 bases in between. This CDR3 contains 17 residues.

As concerns this clone: The CDR3 extends 3 residues past the end of the read, so its final part is completed from the germline J gene. The gene calls are TRBV5-1 and TRBJ1-1, with 8 bases that match TRBD1. V trimming: 0 bases; J trimming: 0 bases; junction bases outside the gene matches: 4. Germline V gene sequence: CDR1 SGHRS, CDR2 YFSETQ. This CDR3 is 16 amino acids long. The CDR3 sequence: CASSLGTGSMNTEAFF. CDR3 bases read: TGCGCCAGCAGCTTGGGGACAGGGAGCATGAACACTGAA.

In regard to this clone: The CDR3 end falls 3 residues outside the read, so it is completed with the germline J gene. The chain carries TRBV11-1 and TRBJ1-1; D perhaps matches TRBD1 (6 bases). Germline V gene data show CDR1 as SGHAT and CDR2 as FQDESV (reference sequence). Deletions cut 5 bases from V and 2 bases from J, with 12 bases between. There are 14 residues in the CDR3. CDR3 DNA, as far as it was read: TGTGCCAGCAGCCTATCAGGGGATAACACTGAA. The encoded protein is CASSLSGDNTE. The entire CDR3 sequence reads CASSLSGDNTEAFF. The whole variable domain, filled in from reference TRBV11-1 and TRBJ1-1, reads EAEVAQSPRYKITEKSQAVAFWCDPISGHATLYWYRQILGQGPELLVQFQDESVVDDSQLPKDRFSAERLKGVDSTLKIQPAELGDSAMYLCASSLSGDNTEAFFGQGTRLTVV.

As to this clone: The read finishes 3 residues shy of the CDR3 end, and the germline J gene is used to complete it. J is TRBJ1-5 and V is TRBV19; 8 bases line up with TRBD1. The CDR3 extends over 18 amino acids. The junction had 18 bases not matched to a gene; V was cut back by 6 bases and J by 5 bases. CDR1 is LNHDA and CDR2 is SQIVND in the germline V gene (reference sequence). CDR3 residues: CASSVSGTGVWGDQPQHF. The covered CDR3 bases are TGTGCCAGTAGCGTTTCCGGGACAGGAGTCTGGGGCGATCAGCCC.

About this clone: The read terminates 3 residues before the CDR3 end, so the remaining end is supplied by the germline J gene. The chain joins TRBV11-2 to TRBJ1-1; 8 nucleotides agree with TRBD1. The CDR3 is made up of 15 amino acids. The germline V gene encodes CDR1 SGHAT and CDR2 FQNNGV. V was clipped by 5 bases and J by 4 bases; unmatched bases: 9. The CDR3 protein is CASSQTTGAATEAFF. The CDR3 bases that were read are TGTGCCAGCAGCCAAACGACAGGGGCGGCCACTGAA. The whole variable domain, remainder taken from reference TRBV11-2 and TRBJ1-1, is EAGVAQSPRYKIIEKRQSVAFWCNPISGHATLYWYQQILGQGPKLLIQFQNNGVVDDSQLPKDRFSAERLKGVDSTLKIQPAKLEDSAVYLCASSQTTGAATEAFFGQGTRLTVV.

On this clone itself: The read ends 3 residues shy of where the CDR3 ends; the end is completed using the germline J gene. V and J are TRBV5-6 and TRBJ2-1; 11 bases map to TRBD1. V shed 4 bases, J shed 8 bases, and the junction held 8 bases outside the gene matches. CDR3 length equals 15 residues. Germline values: CDR1 SGHDT, CDR2 YYEEEE. CDR3 region: CASSPGTGGRDEQFF. The covered CDR3 bases are TGTGCCAGCAGCCCCGGGACAGGGGGAAGAGATGAG.

A note on this clone: The sequenced fragment ends 3 residues before the CDR3 boundary, so the rest is inferred from the germline J gene. The chain employs TRBV30 and TRBJ2-7; 8 nucleotides agree with TRBD1. The length of the CDR3 is 15 residues. Germline values: CDR1 GTSNPN, CDR2 SVGIG (reference sequence). V lost 5 bases to trimming and J lost 4 bases; unmatched junction nucleotides: 13. The CDR3 sequence is CAWATGQGRSYEQYF. CDR3 DNA (partial): TGTGCCTGGGCCACCGGACAGGGTAGGAGTTACGAG.

On this clone: The DNA ends 3 residues before the CDR3 does, and the rest of the CDR3 is filled in from the germline J gene. The J gene is TRBJ2-7, the V gene TRBV7-6, with 7 bases identical to TRBD1. Germline assignment: CDR1 SGHVS and CDR2 FNYEAQ. The CDR3 is 14 residues long. The V segment lost 5 bases and the J segment 4 bases; nucleotides outside the gene matches: 8. CDR3 DNA (partial): TGTGCCAGCAGCGGCCCGGGACAGCAATACGAG. Protein product: CASSGPGQQYE. The CDR3 in full is CASSGPGQQYEQYF.

About this clone: The read is 3 residues too short to cover the CDR3 end, so that end is filled in from the germline J gene. This chain connects TRBV19 to TRBJ2-3; 8 nucleotides match TRBD1. CDR3 length: 14 amino acids. Germline lookup yields CDR1 LNHDA and CDR2 SQIVND (reference sequence). The DNA read from the CDR3 is TGTGCCAGCACGGCAGGGGGCGCTGGTCAGCCG. Residues: CASTAGGAGQP. The whole CDR3 region reads CASTAGGAGQPQYF.

With regard to this clone: The CDR3 end is not reached by the read, which stops 3 residues before it; the germline J gene fills it in. This rearrangement joins TRBV7-9 to TRBJ2-5; D is uncertain. This CDR3 is 13 amino acids long. The germline V gene has CDR1 SEHNR and CDR2 FQNEAQ (reference sequence). The V gene lost 2 bases and the J gene lost 2 bases, with 6 bases spanning the gap. CDR3 in amino acids: CASSLYLQETQYF. The sequenced CDR3 bases are TGTGCCAGCAGCTTATATTTGCAAGAGACC.

Of note for this clone: The CDR3 is cut off 3 residues early in the read; its end comes from the germline J gene. V gene TRBV19 combines with J gene TRBJ2-1; D call uncertain. Trimming took off 8 bases at V and 0 bases at J, with 8 bases between the two ends. CDR3 size: 13 residues. Germline V gene data show CDR1 as LNHDA and CDR2 as SQIVND (reference sequence). The CDR3 reads CASCQDSYNEQFF. Incomplete CDR3 DNA: TGTGCCAGTTGTCAGGACTCCTACAATGAG.

For this clone: The CDR3 goes on 3 residues after the read ends, and that part is filled in from the germline J gene. This chain connects TRBV7-3 to TRBJ2-1; 16 positions agree with TRBD2. Germline V gene sequence: CDR1 SGHTA, CDR2 FQGTGA. The J segment lost 3 bases and the V segment lost 5 bases, leaving 7 bases of the junction unmatched. The CDR3 length is 18 residues. The DNA read from the CDR3 is TGTGCCAGCAGCCCCGGGACTAGCGGGGGGGCGAGCTACAATGAG. Protein sequence: CASSPGTSGGASYNE. Given in full, the CDR3 is CASSPGTSGGASYNEQFF.

To note about this clone: Sequencing ends 3 residues short of the CDR3 end; the germline J gene provides the rest. The chain carries TRBV2 and TRBJ1-4; 7 bases are a match to TRBD1. The CDR3 length is 15 residues. Looked up from germline, CDR1 is SNHLY and CDR2 is FYNNEI. The DNA read from the CDR3 is TGTGCCAGCAGTCCGGACAGGTTGGAGTATTCACCA. Residues: CASSPDRLEYSP. The full CDR3 reads CASSPDRLEYSPLFF.

On this clone itself: The CDR3 is cut off 3 residues early in the read; its end comes from the germline J gene. This chain connects TRBV5-1 to TRBJ1-3, with 7 bases lining up with TRBD1. J lost 4 bases, V lost 0 bases, and 7 bases had no gene match. CDR3 length: 16 amino acids. In germline, CDR1 is SGHRS, CDR2 YFSETQ. The covered CDR3 bases are TGCGCCAGCAGCTTGGAGGGGGCGATCTCCGGAAACACC. Translating it yields CASSLEGAISGNT. The whole CDR3 protein is CASSLEGAISGNTIYF.

For this clone: The read stops 3 residues short of the end of the CDR3; the missing end is completed from the germline J gene. The chain carries TRBV30 and TRBJ2-3, with TRBD2 identical over 7 bases. The CDR3 loop spans 13 amino acids. CDR1 and CDR2 from the germline V gene are GTSNPN and SVGIG (reference sequence). The sequenced part of the CDR3 DNA is TGTGCCTGGGGTCAGCGGGGAGGGGAGACG. Its translation is CAWGQRGGET. The whole CDR3 sequence is CAWGQRGGETQYF.

In the case of this clone: The sequenced fragment ends 3 residues before the CDR3 boundary, so the rest is inferred from the germline J gene. The V and J genes are TRBV7-8 and TRBJ2-3, with D possibly matching TRBD2 (6 bases). The CDR3 is 17 residues long. CDR1 and CDR2 from the germline V gene are SGHVS and FQNEAQ. The CDR3 spells CASSLATVGGLGQPQYF. CDR3 bases read: TGTGCCAGCAGCTTAGCGACAGTCGGGGGATTGGGGCAGCCG.

CDR3: CASSSITGDEETQYF. The part of the CDR3 DNA that was read is TGTGCCAGCAGCTCGATTACAGGGGATGAAGAGACT. The J gene is TRBJ2-4, the V gene TRBV5-6, with TRBD1 matching 7 bases. The read terminates 3 residues ahead of where the CDR3 ends, so the germline J gene completes it. Germline V lookup: CDR1 SGHDT, CDR2 YYEEEE. CDR3 length equals 15 residues.